This T cell receptor (beta chain) appears in the sequencing data of a study of CD8+CD57+ T cells in acquired aplastic anemia. Study-level information: Sorted CD4+ and CD8+ cell DNA averaged about 3 ug.

Investigators profiled TCR beta VDJ and CDR3 from genomic DNA template. TCRdb reanalysed the reads using MiXCR and keeps one entry per CDR3 protein. Seen here are about 160,000 distinct CDR3 sequences, 70% to 75% observed once, and the top ten hold about 50%. Trimming cost V 6 bases and J 5 bases, with 10 bases left between them. The CDR3 extends over 11 amino acids. Germline V gene sequence: CDR1 DFQATT, CDR2 SNEGSKA (reference sequence). The study's findings and limits: Shared by patients and controls, roughly 28 CD8+ CDR3s were abundant in patients.

Only a few counts were recorded for this clonotype. Antigen: not known. Sequenced patients had shown CD8+CD57+ cell expansion by flow cytometry. Patients uniformly had severe acquired aplastic anemia. No therapy was given to patients before blood sampling. The sequence was obtained from a human donor with aplastic anemia. Sequences were obtained from sorted CD4+, CD8+, or CD8+CD57+ T cells (not recorded which) from PBMCs. V gene TRBV20-1 combines with J gene TRBJ2-5; the D gene is possibly TRBD2 (5 bases). CDR3 in DNA: TGCAGTGCCTCACTAGGGGAGACCCAGTACTTC. Its translation is CSASLGETQYF.